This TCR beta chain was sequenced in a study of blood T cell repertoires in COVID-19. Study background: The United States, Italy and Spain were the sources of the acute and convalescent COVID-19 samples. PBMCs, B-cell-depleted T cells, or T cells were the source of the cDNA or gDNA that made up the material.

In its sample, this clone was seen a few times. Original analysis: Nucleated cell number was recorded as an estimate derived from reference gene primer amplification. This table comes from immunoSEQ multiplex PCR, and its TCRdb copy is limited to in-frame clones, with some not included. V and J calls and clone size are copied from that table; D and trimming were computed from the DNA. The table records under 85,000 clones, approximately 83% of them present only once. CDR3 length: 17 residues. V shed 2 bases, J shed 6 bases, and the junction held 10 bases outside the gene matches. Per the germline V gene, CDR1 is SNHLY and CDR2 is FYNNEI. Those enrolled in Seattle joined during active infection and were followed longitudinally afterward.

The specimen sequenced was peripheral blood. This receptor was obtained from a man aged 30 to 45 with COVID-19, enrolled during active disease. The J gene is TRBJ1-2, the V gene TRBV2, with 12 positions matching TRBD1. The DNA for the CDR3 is TGTGCCAGCAGTGAATCTGGGACAGGGGGCGCGACGCATGGCTACACCTTC. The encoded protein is CASSESGTGGATHGYTF.